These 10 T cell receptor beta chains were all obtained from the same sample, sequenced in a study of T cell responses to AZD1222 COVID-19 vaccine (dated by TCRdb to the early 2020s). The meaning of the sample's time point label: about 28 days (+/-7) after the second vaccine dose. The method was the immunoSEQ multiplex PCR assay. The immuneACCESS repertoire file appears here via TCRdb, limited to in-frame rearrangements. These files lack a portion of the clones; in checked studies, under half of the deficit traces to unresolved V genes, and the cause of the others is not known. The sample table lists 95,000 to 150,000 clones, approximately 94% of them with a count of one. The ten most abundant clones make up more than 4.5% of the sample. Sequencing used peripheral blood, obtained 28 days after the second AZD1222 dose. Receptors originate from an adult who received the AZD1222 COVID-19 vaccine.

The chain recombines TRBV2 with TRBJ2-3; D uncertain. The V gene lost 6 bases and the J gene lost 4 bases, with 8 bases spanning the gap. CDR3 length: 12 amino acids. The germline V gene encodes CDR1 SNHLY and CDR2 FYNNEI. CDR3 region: CASRASADTQYF. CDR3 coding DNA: TGTGCCAGCAGGGCCTCCGCAGATACGCAGTATTTT.

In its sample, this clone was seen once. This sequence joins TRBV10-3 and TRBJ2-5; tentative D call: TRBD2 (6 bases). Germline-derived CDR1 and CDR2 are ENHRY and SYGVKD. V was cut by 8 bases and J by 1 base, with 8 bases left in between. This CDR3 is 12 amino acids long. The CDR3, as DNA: TGTGCCATCGGGGGGAGCCAAGAGACCCAGTACTTC. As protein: CAIGGSQETQYF.

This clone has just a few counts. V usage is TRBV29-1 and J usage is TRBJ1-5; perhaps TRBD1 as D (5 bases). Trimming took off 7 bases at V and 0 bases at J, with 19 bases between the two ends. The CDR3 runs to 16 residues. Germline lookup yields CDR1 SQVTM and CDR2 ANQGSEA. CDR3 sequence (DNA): TGCAGCGGGACTACGGGGGAAGGGGATAGCAATCAGCCCCAGCATTTT. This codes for CSGTTGEGDSNQPQHF. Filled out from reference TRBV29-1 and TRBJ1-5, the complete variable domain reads SAVISQKPSRDICQRGTSLTIQCQVDSQVTMMFWYRQQPGQSLTLIATANQGSEATYESGFVIDKFPISRPNLTFSTLTVSNMSPEDSSIYLCSGTTGEGDSNQPQHFGDGTRLSIL.

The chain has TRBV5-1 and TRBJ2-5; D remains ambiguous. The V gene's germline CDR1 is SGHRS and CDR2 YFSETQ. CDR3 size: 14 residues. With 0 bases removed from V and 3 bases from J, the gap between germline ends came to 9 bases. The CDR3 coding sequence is TGCGCCAGCAGCTTGGAGGTGCTAAAAGAGACCCAGTACTTC. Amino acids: CASSLEVLKETQYF.

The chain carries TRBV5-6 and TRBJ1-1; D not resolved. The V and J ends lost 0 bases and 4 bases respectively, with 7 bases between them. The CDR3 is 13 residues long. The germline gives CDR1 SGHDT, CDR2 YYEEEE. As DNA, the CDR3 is TGTGCCAGCAGCTTGGGATGGGGCACTGAAGCTTTCTTT. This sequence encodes CASSLGWGTEAFF.

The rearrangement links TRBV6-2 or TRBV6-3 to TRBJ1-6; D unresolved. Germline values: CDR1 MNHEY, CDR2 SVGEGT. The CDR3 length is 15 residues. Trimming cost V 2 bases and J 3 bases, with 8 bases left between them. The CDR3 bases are TGTGCCAGCAGTTACGGGGAATACTATAATTCACCCCTCCACTTT. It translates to CASSYGEYYNSPLHF.

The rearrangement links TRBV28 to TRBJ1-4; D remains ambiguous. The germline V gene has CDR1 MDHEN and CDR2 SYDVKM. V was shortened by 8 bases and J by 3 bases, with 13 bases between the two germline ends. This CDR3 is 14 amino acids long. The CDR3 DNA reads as TGTGCCAGCGGGGTTGAATCGGCTAATGAAAAACTGTTTTTT. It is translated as CASGVESANEKLFF.

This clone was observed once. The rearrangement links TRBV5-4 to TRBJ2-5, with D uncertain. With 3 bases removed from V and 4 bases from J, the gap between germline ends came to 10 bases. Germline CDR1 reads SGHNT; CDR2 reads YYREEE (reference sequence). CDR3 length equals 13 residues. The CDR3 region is CASSSPMVETQYF. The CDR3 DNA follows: TGTGCCAGCAGCTCGCCTATGGTAGAGACCCAGTACTTC.

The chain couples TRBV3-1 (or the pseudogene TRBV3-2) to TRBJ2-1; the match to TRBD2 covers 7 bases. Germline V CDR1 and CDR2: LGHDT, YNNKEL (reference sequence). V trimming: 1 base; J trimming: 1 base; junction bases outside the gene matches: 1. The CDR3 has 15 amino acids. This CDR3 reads CASSQGSGSYNEQFF. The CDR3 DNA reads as TGTGCCAGCAGCCAAGGTAGCGGGTCCTACAATGAGCAGTTCTTC.

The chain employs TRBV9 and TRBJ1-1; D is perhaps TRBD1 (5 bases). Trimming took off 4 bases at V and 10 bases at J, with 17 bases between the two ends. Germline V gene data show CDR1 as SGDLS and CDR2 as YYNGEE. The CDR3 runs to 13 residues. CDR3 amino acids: CASSSGGTRGAFF. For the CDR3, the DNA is TGTGCCAGCAGCTCCGGGGGGACCCGGGGAGCTTTCTTT. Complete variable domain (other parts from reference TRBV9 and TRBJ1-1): DSGVTQTPKHLITATGQRVTLRCSPRSGDLSVYWYQQSLDQGLQFLIQYYNGEERAKGNILERFSAQQFPDLHSELNLSSLELGDSALYFCASSSGGTRGAFFGQGTRLTVV.